The source of this T cell receptor (beta chain) is a study of identical twins. Worth noting for this clonotype: Its antigen is not identified.

TCRdb redid the calling of the 5' RACE reads with MiXCR, one entry per CDR3 protein. The profile shows 200,000 to 250,000 distinct CDR3 sequences, about 7.5% of them singletons. Trimming at V came to 8 bases and at J to 7 bases, leaving 8 bases not matched to a gene. CDR1 is SNHLY, CDR2 FYNNEI, per germline. The CDR3 has 13 residues. Study results and caveats: Excess sharing between twins was weaker in beta out-of-frame sequences.

This same sample was also part of a study on yellow fever vaccine responses in identical twins.

The sequence derives from a woman aged 18-29 years in good health. The V gene is TRBV2, the J gene TRBJ2-1; TRBD2 agrees at 7 bases. Source material: memory (CD45RO+) T cells sorted from blood. The CDR3 is CASFFGGLNEQFF. DNA for the CDR3: TGTGCCAGCTTTTTCGGGGGGTTGAATGAGCAGTTCTTC.